The entry below describes one TCR beta chain. Its matching antigen is unknown. This sample is part of a study of T cell responses to AZD1222 COVID-19 vaccine. Across the study: Samples with a second dose at about 4 or about 12 weeks were pooled together. General study findings and limits: Just a handful of people given AZD1222 tested seropositive at baseline.

Sequencing was performed with immunoSEQ multiplex PCR; in TCRdb, only in-frame clones are kept and a portion is missing. The data contain roughly 120,000 clones, roughly nine tenths of them singletons. Trimming cost V 0 bases and J 10 bases, with 15 bases left between them. The CDR3 runs to 15 residues. The germline V gene encodes CDR1 MNHNS and CDR2 SASEGT. The genes are TRBV6-1 and TRBJ1-4; D is perhaps TRBD1 (5 bases). This clonotype was obtained from an adult in good health. The specimen was peripheral blood, collected on day 0 of AZD1222 vaccination. This CDR3 reads CASSEALNRGLKLFF. CDR3 sequence (DNA): TGTGCCAGCAGTGAAGCGCTAAACCGGGGCCTAAAACTGTTTTTT.